The entry that follows covers one T cell receptor beta chain sequence. Clones were read by immunoSEQ multiplex PCR, and TCRdb kept only the in-frame ones, dropping some. The sample carries approximately 410,000 clones, about nine tenths recorded once. This sample was taken from a study of blood T cell repertoires in COVID-19. Study in general: Sites across the United States, Italy and Spain contributed samples from acute and convalescent COVID-19. PBMCs, B-cell-depleted T cells, or T cells were the source of the cDNA or gDNA that made up the material.

V lost 7 bases to trimming and J lost 4 bases, with 10 bases between them. This CDR3 is 12 amino acids long. The germline V gene has CDR1 MNHEY and CDR2 SVGAGI. The clonotype originates from a woman in her twenties or thirties with active or convalescent COVID-19. Sequenced material: peripheral blood. This chain uses TRBV6-5 with TRBJ1-2, with D maybe TRBD1 (6 bases). CDR3 sequence (DNA): TGTGCCAGCAAGGACAGCGCCTATGGCTACACCTTC. It specifies CASKDSAYGYTF.